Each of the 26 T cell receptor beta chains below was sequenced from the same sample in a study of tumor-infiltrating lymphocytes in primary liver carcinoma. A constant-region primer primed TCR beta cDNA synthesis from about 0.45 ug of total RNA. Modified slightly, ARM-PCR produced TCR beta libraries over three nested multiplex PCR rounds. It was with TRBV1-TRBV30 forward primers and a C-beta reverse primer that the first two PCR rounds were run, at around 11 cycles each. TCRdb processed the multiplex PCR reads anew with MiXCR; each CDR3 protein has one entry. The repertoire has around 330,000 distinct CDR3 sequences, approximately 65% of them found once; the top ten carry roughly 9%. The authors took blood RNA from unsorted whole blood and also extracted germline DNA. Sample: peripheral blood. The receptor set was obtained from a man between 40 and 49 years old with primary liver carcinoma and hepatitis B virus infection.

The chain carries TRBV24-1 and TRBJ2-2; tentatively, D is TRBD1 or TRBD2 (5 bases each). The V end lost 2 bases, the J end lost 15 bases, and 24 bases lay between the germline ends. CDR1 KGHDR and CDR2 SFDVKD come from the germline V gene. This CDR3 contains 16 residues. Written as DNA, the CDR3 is TGTGCCACCAGTGATTCTGGGACGGAAAACTTCCTTGATATGTTTTTT. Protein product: CATSDSGTENFLDMFF.

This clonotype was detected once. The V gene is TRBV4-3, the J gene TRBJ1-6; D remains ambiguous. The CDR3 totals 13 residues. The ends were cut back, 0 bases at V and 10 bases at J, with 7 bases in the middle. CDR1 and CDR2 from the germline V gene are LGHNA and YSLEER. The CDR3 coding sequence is TGCGCCAGCAGCCAAGATTTAAACTCACCCCTCCACTTT. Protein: CASSQDLNSPLHF.

This CDR3 reads CASSFPAQETQYF. CDR3 DNA: TGTGCCAGCAGCTTTCCAGCCCAAGAGACCCAGTACTTC. The chain is built from TRBV2 and TRBJ2-5; no clear D. The CDR3 runs to 13 residues. Germline CDR1 is SNHLY and CDR2 is FYNNEI. Trimming removed 6 bases from V and 1 base from J, with 9 bases in between.

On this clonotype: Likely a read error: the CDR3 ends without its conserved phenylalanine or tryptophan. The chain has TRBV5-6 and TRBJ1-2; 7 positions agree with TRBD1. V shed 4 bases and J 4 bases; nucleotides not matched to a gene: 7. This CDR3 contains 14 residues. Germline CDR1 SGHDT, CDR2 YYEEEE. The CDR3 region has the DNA TGTGCCAGCAGCCGCGGACAGGATACCTATGGCTACACCCTC. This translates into CASSRGQDTYGYTL.

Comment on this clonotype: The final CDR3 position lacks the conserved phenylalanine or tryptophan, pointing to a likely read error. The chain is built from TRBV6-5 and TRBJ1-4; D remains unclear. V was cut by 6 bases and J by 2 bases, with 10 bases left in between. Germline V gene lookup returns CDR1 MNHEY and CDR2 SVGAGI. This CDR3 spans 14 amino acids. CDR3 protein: CASSRGRTNEKLFL. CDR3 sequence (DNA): TGTGCCAGCAGCCGTGGTAGGACTAATGAAAAACTGTTTCTT.

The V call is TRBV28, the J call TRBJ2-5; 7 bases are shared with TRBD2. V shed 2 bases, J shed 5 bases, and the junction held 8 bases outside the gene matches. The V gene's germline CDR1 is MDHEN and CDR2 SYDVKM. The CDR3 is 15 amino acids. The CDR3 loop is CASSLAGAGWETQYF. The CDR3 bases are TGTGCCAGCAGTTTAGCGGGAGCGGGGTGGGAGACCCAGTACTTC.

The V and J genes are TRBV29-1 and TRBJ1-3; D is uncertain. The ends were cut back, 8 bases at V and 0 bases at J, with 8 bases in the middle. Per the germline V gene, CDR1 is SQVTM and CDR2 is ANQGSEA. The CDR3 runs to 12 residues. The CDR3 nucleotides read TGCAGCATTGCAGTCTCTGGAAACACCATATATTTT. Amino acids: CSIAVSGNTIYF. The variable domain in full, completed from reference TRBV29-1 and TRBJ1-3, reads SAVISQKPSRDICQRGTSLTIQCQVDSQVTMMFWYRQQPGQSLTLIATANQGSEATYESGFVIDKFPISRPNLTFSTLTVSNMSPEDSSIYLCSIAVSGNTIYFGEGSWLTVV.

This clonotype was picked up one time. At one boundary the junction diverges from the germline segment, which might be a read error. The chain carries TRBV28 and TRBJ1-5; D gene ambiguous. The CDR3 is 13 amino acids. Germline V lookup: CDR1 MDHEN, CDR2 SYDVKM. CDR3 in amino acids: CATRRLNNQPQLF. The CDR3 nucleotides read TGTGCCACTCGGCGACTTAACAATCAGCCCCAGCTTTTT.

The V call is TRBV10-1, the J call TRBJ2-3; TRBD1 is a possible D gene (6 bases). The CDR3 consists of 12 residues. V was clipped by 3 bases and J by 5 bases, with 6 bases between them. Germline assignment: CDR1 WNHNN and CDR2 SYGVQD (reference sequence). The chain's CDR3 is CASSDRGDTQYF. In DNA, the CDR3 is TGCGCCAGCAGTGACAGGGGAGATACGCAGTATTTT.

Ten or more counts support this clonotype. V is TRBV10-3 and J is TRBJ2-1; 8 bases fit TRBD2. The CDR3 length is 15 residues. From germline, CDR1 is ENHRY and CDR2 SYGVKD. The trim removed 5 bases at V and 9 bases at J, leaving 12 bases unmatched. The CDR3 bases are TGTGCCATCAGTCCGGGACTAGGTGGTTTGGGTGAGCAGTTCTTC. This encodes CAISPGLGGLGEQFF.

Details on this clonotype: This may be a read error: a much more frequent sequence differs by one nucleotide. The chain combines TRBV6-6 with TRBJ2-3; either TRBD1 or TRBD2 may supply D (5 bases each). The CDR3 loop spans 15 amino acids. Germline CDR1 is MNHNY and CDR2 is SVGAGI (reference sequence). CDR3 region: CASSSLGVGTDTRYF. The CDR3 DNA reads TGTGCCAGCAGTTCCCTGGGGGTTGGCACAGATACGCGGTATTTT.

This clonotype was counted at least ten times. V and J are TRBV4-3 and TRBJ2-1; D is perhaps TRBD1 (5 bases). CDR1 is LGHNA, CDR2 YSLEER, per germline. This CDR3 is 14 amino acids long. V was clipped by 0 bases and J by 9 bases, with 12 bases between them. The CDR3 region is CASSQDGRVSEQFF. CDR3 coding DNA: TGCGCCAGCAGCCAAGATGGCAGGGTCAGTGAGCAGTTCTTC.

CDR3 residues: CAISKLFTSGSYNEQFF. The CDR3 DNA reads TGTGCCATCAGCAAGTTATTTACTAGCGGGAGTTACAATGAGCAGTTCTTC. The V call is TRBV6-1, the J call TRBJ2-1; 11 positions agree with TRBD2. V shed 10 bases and J 4 bases; nucleotides not matched to a gene: 15. The germline V gene encodes CDR1 MNHNS and CDR2 SASEGT. The CDR3 is 17 amino acids.

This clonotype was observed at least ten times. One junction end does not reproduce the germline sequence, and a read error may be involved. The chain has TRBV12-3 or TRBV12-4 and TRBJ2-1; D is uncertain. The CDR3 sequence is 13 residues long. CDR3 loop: CASSLGSYNEQFF. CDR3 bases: TGTGCCAGCAGCTTAGGCTCCTACAATGAGCAGTTCTTC.

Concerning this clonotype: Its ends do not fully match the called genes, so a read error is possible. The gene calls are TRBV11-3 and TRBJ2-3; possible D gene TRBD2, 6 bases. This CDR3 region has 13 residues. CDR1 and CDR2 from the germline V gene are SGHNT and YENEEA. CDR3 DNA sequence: TGTGCCTGCAGCTATGATCCGGGAGATACGCAGTGTTTT. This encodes CACSYDPGDTQCF. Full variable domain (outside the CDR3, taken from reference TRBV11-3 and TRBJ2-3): EAGVVQSPRYKIIEKKQPVAFWCNPISGHNTLYWYLQNLGQGPELLIRYENEEAVDDSQLPKDRFSAERLKGVDSTLKIQPAELGDSAVYLCACSYDPGDTQCFGPGTRLTVL.

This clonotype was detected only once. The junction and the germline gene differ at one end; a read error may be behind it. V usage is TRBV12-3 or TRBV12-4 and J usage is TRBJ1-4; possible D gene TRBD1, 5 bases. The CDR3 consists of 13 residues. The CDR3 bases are TGTGCCAGCAGTTTAGCAGGGACTGAAAGACTGTTTTTT. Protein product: CASSLAGTERLFF.

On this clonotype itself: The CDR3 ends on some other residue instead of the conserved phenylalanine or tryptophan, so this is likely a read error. CDR3 sequence reads: CAGSLSRTEAFL. In DNA form, the CDR3 reads TGTGCCGGCAGCTTATCTAGGACTGAAGCTTTCTTA. The chain links TRBV11-2 to TRBJ1-1; D gene uncertain. The CDR3 spans 12 residues. Germline CDR1 is SGHAT and CDR2 is FQNNGV.

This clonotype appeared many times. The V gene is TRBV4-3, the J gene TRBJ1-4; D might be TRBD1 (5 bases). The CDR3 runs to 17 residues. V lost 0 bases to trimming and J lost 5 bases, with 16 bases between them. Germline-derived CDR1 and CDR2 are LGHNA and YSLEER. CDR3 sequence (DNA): TGCGCCAGCAGCCAAGACCCCGGAGGGGCCTCGAATGAAAAACTGTTTTTT. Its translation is CASSQDPGGASNEKLFF.

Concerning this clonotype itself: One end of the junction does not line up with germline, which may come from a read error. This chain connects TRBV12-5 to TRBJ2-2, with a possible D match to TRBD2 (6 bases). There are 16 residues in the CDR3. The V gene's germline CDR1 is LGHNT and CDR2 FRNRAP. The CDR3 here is CVSGLDRDSNTGELFF. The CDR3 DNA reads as TGTGTTAGTGGTTTAGATCGGGACTCGAACACTGGGGAGCTGTTTTTT. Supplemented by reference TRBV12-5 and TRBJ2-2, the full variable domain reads DARVTQTPRHKVTEMGQEVTMRCQPILGHNTVFWYRQTMMQGLELLAYFRNRAPLDDSGMPKDRFSAEMPDATLATLKIQPSEPRDSAVYFCVSGLDRDSNTGELFFGEGSRLTVL.

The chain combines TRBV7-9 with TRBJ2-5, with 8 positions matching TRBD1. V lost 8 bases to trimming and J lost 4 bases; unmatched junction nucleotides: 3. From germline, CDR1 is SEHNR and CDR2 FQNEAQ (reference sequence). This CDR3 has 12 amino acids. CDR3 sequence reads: CASGRGLETQYF. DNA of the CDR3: TGTGCCAGCGGCAGGGGGCTAGAGACCCAGTACTTC.

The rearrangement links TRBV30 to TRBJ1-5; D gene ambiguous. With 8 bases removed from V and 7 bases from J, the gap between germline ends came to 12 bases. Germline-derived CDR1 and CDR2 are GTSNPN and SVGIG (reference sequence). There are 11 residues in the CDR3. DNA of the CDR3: TGTGCCCACGGGAGAGGACAGCCCCAGCATTTT. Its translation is CAHGRGQPQHF.

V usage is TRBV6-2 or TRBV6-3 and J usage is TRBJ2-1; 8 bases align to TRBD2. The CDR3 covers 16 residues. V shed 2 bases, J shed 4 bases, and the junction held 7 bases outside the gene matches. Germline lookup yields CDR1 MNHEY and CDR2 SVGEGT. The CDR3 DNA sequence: TGTGCCAGCAGTTACGGGTCCACGGGAGGGTACAATGAGCAGTTCTTC. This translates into CASSYGSTGGYNEQFF.

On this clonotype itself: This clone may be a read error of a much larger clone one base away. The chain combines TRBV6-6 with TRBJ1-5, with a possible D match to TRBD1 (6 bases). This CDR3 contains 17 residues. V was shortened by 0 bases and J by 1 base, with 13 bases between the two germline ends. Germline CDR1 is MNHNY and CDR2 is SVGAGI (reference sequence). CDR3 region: CASSYSAGVESNQPQHF. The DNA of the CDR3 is TGTGCCAGCAGTTACTCTGCAGGGGTGGAAAGCAATCAGCCCCAGCATTTT.

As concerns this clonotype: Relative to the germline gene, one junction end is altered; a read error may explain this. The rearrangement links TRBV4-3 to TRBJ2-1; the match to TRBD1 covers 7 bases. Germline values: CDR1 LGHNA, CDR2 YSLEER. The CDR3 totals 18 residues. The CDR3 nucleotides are TGCGCCAGCAGCCAAGACTCGAGGGGGCTAGGGTCCTACAATGAGCTGTTCTTC. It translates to CASSQDSRGLGSYNELFF.

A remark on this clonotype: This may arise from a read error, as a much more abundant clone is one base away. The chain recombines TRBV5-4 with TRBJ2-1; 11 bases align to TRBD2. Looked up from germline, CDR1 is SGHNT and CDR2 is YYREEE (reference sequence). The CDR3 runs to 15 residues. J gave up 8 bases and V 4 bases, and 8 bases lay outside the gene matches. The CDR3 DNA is TGTGCCAGCAGCATAACTAGCGGGAGCACGGATGAGCAGTTCTTC. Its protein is CASSITSGSTDEQFF.

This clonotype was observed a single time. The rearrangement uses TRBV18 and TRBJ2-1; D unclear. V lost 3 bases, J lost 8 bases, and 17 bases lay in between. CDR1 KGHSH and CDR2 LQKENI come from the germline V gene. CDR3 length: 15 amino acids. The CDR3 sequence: CASSPSRSRDDEQFF. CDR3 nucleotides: TGTGCCAGCTCACCGTCGAGGTCGCGAGACGATGAGCAGTTCTTC.